The 31 T cell receptor beta chains given below trace back to one sample, sequenced in a study of response to subunit inactivated influenza vaccine. Each CDR3 protein is one row after TCRdb ran MiXCR on the RT-PCR reads. The data show a few hundred thousand distinct CDR3 sequences, about 15% seen once. The sequencing here drew on PBMCs from blood, taken 11 to 12 days after vaccination. These receptors were taken from a man aged 45-65 years who received an inactivated influenza vaccine.

This clonotype was seen more than once but under ten times. The gene calls are TRBV2 and TRBJ2-1; 9 bases align to TRBD1. CDR1 is SNHLY and CDR2 is FYNNEI in the germline V gene. This CDR3 contains 15 residues. V was clipped by 3 bases and J by 8 bases; unmatched bases: 8. CDR3 nucleotides: TGTGCCAGCAGTGATGGACAGGGGAACATCTATGAGCAGTTCTTC. Its protein is CASSDGQGNIYEQFF.

This clonotype was observed many times. This chain joins TRBV25-1 and TRBJ2-5; 7 nucleotides agree with TRBD1. The CDR3 contains 13 residues. Germline CDR1 is MGHDK and CDR2 is SYGVNS. Trimming removed 4 bases from V and 5 bases from J; junction bases left unmatched: 4. The CDR3 sequence: CASSGQGLETQYF. CDR3 sequence (DNA): TGTGCCAGCAGTGGACAGGGTTTGGAGACCCAGTACTTC. The complete variable domain, with remaining parts taken from reference TRBV25-1 and TRBJ2-5, reads EADIYQTPRYLVIGTGKKITLECSQTMGHDKMYWYQQDPGMELHLIHYSYGVNSTEKGDLSSESTVSRIRTEHFPLTLESARPSHTSQYLCASSGQGLETQYFGPGTRLLVL.

CDR3: CAISGQYEQYF. In nucleotides, the CDR3 is TGTGCCATCAGTGGGCAGTACGAGCAGTACTTC. The rearrangement uses TRBV10-3 and TRBJ2-7, with unresolved D. There are 11 residues in the CDR3. The V end was cut by 4 bases, the J end by 4 bases, with 5 bases between. The germline gives CDR1 ENHRY, CDR2 SYGVKD.

This clonotype has just a few counts. This chain connects TRBV4-3 to TRBJ2-1; no firm D call. Looked up from germline, CDR1 is LGHNA and CDR2 is YSLEER. V was pared by 3 bases and J by 5 bases, with 8 bases between. This CDR3 is built from 13 residues. In nucleotides, the CDR3 is TGCGCCAGCAGCCAGATAAGACACAATGAGCAGTTCTTC. Protein: CASSQIRHNEQFF.

The chain has TRBV7-9 and TRBJ1-1, with D uncertain. Germline values: CDR1 SEHNR, CDR2 FQNEAQ (reference sequence). V lost 4 bases and J 1 base, leaving 7 bases between the germline ends. The CDR3 is 13 residues long. The CDR3 reads CASSSLGNTEAFF. CDR3 coding DNA: TGTGCCAGCAGCTCCCTCGGGAACACTGAAGCTTTCTTT.

In this sample, this clonotype turned up a few times. J is TRBJ2-5 and V is TRBV12-5; TRBD1 matches 8 bases. The germline V gene encodes CDR1 LGHNT and CDR2 FRNRAP. V dropped 2 bases and J dropped 4; count of bases not matched to a gene: 0. The CDR3 spans 13 residues. In DNA form, the CDR3 reads TGTGCTAGTGGTTTGACAGGGGGAGAGACCCAGTACTTC. It translates to CASGLTGGETQYF.

This clonotype was seen a handful of times. The chain recombines TRBV20-1 with TRBJ1-1; a weak D match, TRBD1 (6 bases). Trimming cost V 0 bases and J 4 bases, with 18 bases left between them. There are 16 residues in the CDR3. The germline V gene has CDR1 DFQATT and CDR2 SNEGSKA (reference sequence). CDR3 nucleotide sequence: TGCAGTGCTAGAGATAAAGGGGGAATTTACGGCACTGAAGCTTTCTTT. It is translated as CSARDKGGIYGTEAFF.

This clonotype was counted between two and nine times. This rearrangement joins TRBV4-1 to TRBJ1-4, with D perhaps TRBD1 (5 bases). Deletions cut 4 bases from V and 1 base from J, with 13 bases between. The CDR3 totals 16 residues. Germline V gene sequence: CDR1 MGHRA, CDR2 YSYEKL. CDR3 in amino acids: CASSRTKGVTNEKLFF. The CDR3, as DNA: TGCGCCAGCAGCCGTACGAAAGGGGTAACTAATGAAAAACTGTTTTTT.

This clonotype was recorded a few times. V and J are TRBV9 and TRBJ1-1; D might be TRBD1 (6 bases). CDR3 length equals 15 residues. Trimming removed 6 bases from V and 3 bases from J, with 18 bases in between. CDR1 is SGDLS, CDR2 YYNGEE, per germline. CDR3 nucleotides: TGTGCCAGCAAGAGGGAGGGGGTAGGGGACACTGAAGCTTTCTTT. Protein product: CASKREGVGDTEAFF.

A few counts support this clonotype. The rearrangement joins TRBV20-1 to TRBJ2-1, with D possibly being TRBD2 (6 bases). Trimming pared 5 bases from V and 0 bases from J, leaving 11 bases between. The CDR3 consists of 14 residues. Germline V gene sequence: CDR1 DFQATT, CDR2 SNEGSKA (reference sequence). The CDR3 DNA reads as TGCAGTGCTGGTAGCGGAAACTCCTACAATGAGCAGTTCTTC. It encodes CSAGSGNSYNEQFF.

This clonotype was found a few times. The CDR3 reads CASSYGGRAQFF. The CDR3 bases are TGTGCCAGCAGTTACGGCGGGAGGGCCCAGTTCTTC. This chain joins TRBV6-2 or TRBV6-3 and TRBJ2-1; 9 bases map to TRBD2. The V gene end was trimmed by 2 bases and the J gene end by 13 bases; junction bases not matched to a gene: 3. CDR1 and CDR2 (germline): MNHEY, SVGEGT. The CDR3 is 12 residues long.

This clonotype showed up just a few times. The chain links TRBV20-1 to TRBJ1-4; a weak D match, TRBD1 (5 bases). The V gene's germline CDR1 is DFQATT and CDR2 SNEGSKA (reference sequence). CDR3 length: 15 amino acids. V lost 2 bases to trimming and J lost 8 bases, with 18 bases between them. Here the CDR3 reads CSARTQSGHGEKLFF. The DNA for the CDR3 is TGCAGTGCTAGAACGCAGTCGGGGCATGGCGAAAAACTGTTTTTT.

This clonotype has at least ten counts. This chain connects TRBV7-2 to TRBJ2-1; D ambiguous. Per the germline V gene, CDR1 is SGHTA and CDR2 is FQGNSA. This CDR3 is built from 11 residues. Deletions cut 2 bases from V and 10 bases from J, with 6 bases between. The CDR3 is CASSLFREQFF. CDR3 DNA: TGTGCCAGCAGCTTATTCCGCGAGCAGTTCTTC.

With respect to this clonotype: The junction differs from germline at one of its ends, possibly a read error. The chain carries TRBV7-7 and TRBJ2-1; perhaps TRBD2 as D (7 bases). The length of the CDR3 is 14 residues. CDR1 is SSHAT, CDR2 FNYEAQ, per germline (reference sequence). The CDR3 is CASSLEGGIGEQFF. The CDR3 DNA follows: TGTGCTAGCAGCCTCGAGGGGGGGATAGGTGAGCAGTTCTTC. The whole variable domain, remainder taken from reference TRBV7-7 and TRBJ2-1, is GAGVSQSPRYKVTKRGQDVTLRCDPISSHATLYWYQQALGQGPEFLTYFNYEAQPDKSGLPSDRFSAERPEGSISTLTIQRTEQRDSAMYRCASSLEGGIGEQFFGPGTRLTVL.

This chain links TRBV10-1 with TRBJ1-1, with 8 nucleotides matching TRBD1. The CDR3 sequence is 12 residues long. J was trimmed by 7 bases and V by 6 bases; bases with no gene match: 4. Looked up from germline, CDR1 is WNHNN and CDR2 is SYGVQD (reference sequence). The CDR3 DNA reads as TGCGCCAGCAGCCCGGGACAGGATGAAGCTTTCTTT. As protein: CASSPGQDEAFF.

The V call is TRBV20-1, the J call TRBJ2-6; D may be TRBD1 (5 bases). The CDR3 is made up of 17 amino acids. Trimming removed 3 bases at V and 0 bases at J, with 15 bases between. In germline, CDR1 is DFQATT, CDR2 SNEGSKA (reference sequence). CDR3 DNA: TGCAGTGCTAGCCCAGGGATTAGCCTCTCTGGGGCCAACGTCCTGACTTTC. It translates to CSASPGISLSGANVLTF.

This clonotype was counted between two and nine times. The J gene is TRBJ2-5, the V gene TRBV7-6; D unresolved. CDR3 length: 13 residues. V was shortened by 7 bases and J by 5 bases, with 14 bases between the two germline ends. The germline gives CDR1 SGHVS, CDR2 FNYEAQ. The CDR3 DNA reads TGTGCCAGCAACCCAGGAAATGGGGAGACCCAGTACTTC. It encodes CASNPGNGETQYF.

The chain combines TRBV6-1 with TRBJ1-6, with D uncertain. This CDR3 is 16 amino acids long. Trimming removed 5 bases from V and 8 bases from J, with 19 bases in between. Germline values: CDR1 MNHNS, CDR2 SASEGT. Here the CDR3 DNA reads TGTGCCAGCAGTACCTTAAGCTTCTTAGTAGATTCACCCCTCCACTTT. Its translation is CASSTLSFLVDSPLHF.

This sequence joins TRBV7-2 and TRBJ2-2, with D maybe TRBD2 (5 bases). The CDR3 length is 14 residues. Germline assignment: CDR1 SGHTA and CDR2 FQGNSA. Trimming took 2 bases from V and 6 from J, leaving 10 bases between them. The CDR3 reads CASSLRGGAGELFF. The CDR3 DNA is TGTGCCAGCAGCTTACGCGGAGGTGCCGGGGAGCTGTTTTTT.

The chain uses TRBV4-2 and TRBJ2-2; 11 nucleotides line up with TRBD2. The germline CDR1 and CDR2 sequences are LGHNA and YNFKEQ. This CDR3 region has 16 residues. Trimming took 0 bases from V and 5 from J; bases not matched to a gene: 2. The CDR3 nucleotides read TGTGCCAGCAGCCAAGATTCTAGCGGGAGGACCGGGGAGCTGTTTTTT. Its translation: CASSQDSSGRTGELFF.

The table lists this clonotype with a few counts. The chain employs TRBV6-2 or TRBV6-3 and TRBJ2-2; TRBD2 aligns across 7 bases. V lost 0 bases, J lost 4 bases, and 8 bases stayed unmatched. The CDR3 totals 17 residues. Per the germline V gene, CDR1 is MNHEY and CDR2 is SVGEGT. CDR3 residues: CASSYSWLAAATGELFF. CDR3 bases: TGTGCCAGCAGTTACTCTTGGCTAGCGGCGGCCACCGGGGAGCTGTTTTTT.

This rearrangement joins TRBV24-1 to TRBJ2-5; no clear D. V dropped 2 bases and J dropped 2 bases, with 5 bases sitting between them. This CDR3 region has 13 residues. The germline gives CDR1 KGHDR, CDR2 SFDVKD. This CDR3 is CATSDWQQETQYF. The CDR3, as DNA: TGTGCCACCAGTGATTGGCAGCAAGAGACCCAGTACTTC.

CDR3 nucleotide sequence: TGTGCCAGCAGCTGGGGTGCAACCTACGAGCAGTACTTC. Amino acid sequence: CASSWGATYEQYF. The J gene is TRBJ2-7, the V gene TRBV7-9; D not certain. V lost 4 bases and J 2 bases, leaving 9 bases between the germline ends. The CDR3 is 13 residues long. CDR1 is SEHNR, CDR2 FQNEAQ, per germline (reference sequence).

Notes on this clonotype: This may stem from a read error, because a much larger clone lies one nucleotide away. The chain has TRBV7-2 and TRBJ2-1, with TRBD2 as a possible D gene (6 bases). Germline values: CDR1 SGHTA, CDR2 FQGNSA. The CDR3 loop spans 14 amino acids. The CDR3 coding sequence is TGTGCCAGCAGCGCGGGACGGAGTTACAATGAGCAGATCTTC. Protein: CASSAGRSYNEQIF. Supplemented by reference TRBV7-2 and TRBJ2-1, the full variable domain reads GAGVSQSPSNKVTEKGKDVELRCDPISGHTALYWYRQSLGQGLEFLIYFQGNSAPDKSGLPSDRFSAERTGGSVSTLTIQRTQQEDSAVYLCASSAGRSYNEQIFGPGTRLTVL.

V gene TRBV11-2 combines with J gene TRBJ1-1, with D hard to call. The germline V and J ends were trimmed by 0 bases and 3 bases, with 8 bases remaining between them. Germline V gives CDR1 SGHAT, CDR2 FQNNGV. The CDR3 is made up of 14 amino acids. Written as DNA, the CDR3 is TGTGCCAGCAGCTTAGAGGCCAGCTACACTGAAGCTTTCTTT. Protein sequence: CASSLEASYTEAFF. Full variable domain (rest looked up from reference TRBV11-2 and TRBJ1-1): EAGVAQSPRYKIIEKRQSVAFWCNPISGHATLYWYQQILGQGPKLLIQFQNNGVVDDSQLPKDRFSAERLKGVDSTLKIQPAKLEDSAVYLCASSLEASYTEAFFGQGTRLTVV.

V is TRBV5-1 and J is TRBJ2-5; 9 positions match TRBD2. The V segment lost 5 bases and the J segment 4 bases; nucleotides outside the gene matches: 6. Germline CDR1 reads SGHRS; CDR2 reads YFSETQ. CDR3 size: 14 residues. CDR3 coding DNA: TGCGCCAGCAGTCCGGGGACTAGCTTAGAGACCCAGTACTTC. Its protein is CASSPGTSLETQYF.

CDR3 sequence reads: CASSLATVNQPQHF. The CDR3 nucleotides read TGTGCCAGCAGCTTAGCTACAGTCAATCAGCCCCAGCATTTT. The rearrangement links TRBV7-2 to TRBJ1-5; D is undetermined. This CDR3 is 14 amino acids long. The V end was cut by 0 bases, the J end by 3 bases, with 6 bases between. CDR1 and CDR2 (germline): SGHTA, FQGNSA.

This clonotype showed up just a few times. The chain combines TRBV19 with TRBJ1-1; 7 bases line up with TRBD1. This CDR3 has 14 amino acids. J gave up 6 bases and V 6 bases, and 10 bases lay outside the gene matches. Germline V gene data show CDR1 as LNHDA and CDR2 as SQIVND (reference sequence). CDR3 bases: TGTGCCAGTAGCCTAAAGGCAGGGGGGGCTGAAGCTTTCTTT. Encoded protein: CASSLKAGGAEAFF.

This clonotype was counted many times. The chain uses TRBV18 and TRBJ2-1; a weak D match, TRBD1 (7 bases). Trimming removed 3 bases from V and 4 bases from J, with 13 bases in between. CDR3 size: 15 residues. Looked up from germline, CDR1 is KGHSH and CDR2 is LQKENI. This CDR3 reads CASSPRQGLYNEQFF. The CDR3 nucleotides are TGTGCCAGCTCACCGAGACAGGGACTTTACAATGAGCAGTTCTTC.

This clonotype was counted between two and nine times. CDR3 sequence reads: CASSPDGTNTGELFF. DNA of the CDR3: TGTGCCAGCAGCCCGGACGGTACGAACACCGGGGAGCTGTTTTTT. This chain links TRBV7-2 with TRBJ2-2; no definite D call. This CDR3 spans 15 amino acids. V lost 5 bases, J lost 0 bases, and 10 bases lay in between. Germline V gene lookup returns CDR1 SGHTA and CDR2 FQGNSA.

The chain recombines TRBV6-5 with TRBJ2-7; 7 nucleotides line up with TRBD2. CDR3 length: 14 amino acids. From germline, CDR1 is MNHEY and CDR2 SVGAGI. Trimming at V came to 4 bases and at J to 5 bases, leaving 8 bases not matched to a gene. CDR3 residues: CASSSPGLSHEQYF. DNA of the CDR3: TGTGCCAGCAGTTCCCCGGGACTATCCCACGAGCAGTACTTC.